Listed below are T cell receptor beta chains from one sample, sequenced in a study of T cells after posttransplantation cyclophosphamide. The repertoire was sequenced with immunoSEQ multiplex PCR; TCRdb's copy has only in-frame clones and lacks some. The sample has over 35,000 clones, none seen only once. Material: PBMCs. These receptors all come from a man aged 45-65 years in good health, CMV-negative, and a related stem cell transplant donor. Each CDR3 is given with its conserved first and last residue. Each record gives: J gene, clone size, V gene, D gene, CDR3 DNA, CDR3 protein. D genes are given only for firm matches. Part of the rows lack a size; the others show once, few, many or a class for expanded clones.

>TRBJ1-3|many|TRBV7-9|NA
TGTGCCAGCAGCTCAACAGGGCCCCTCGGAAACACCATATATTTT
CASSSTGPLGNTIYF
>TRBJ1-2|many|TRBV19|TRBD1
TGTGCCAGTTCTCGAATCCGGGACAGAGCTAACTATGGCTACACCTTC
CASSRIRDRANYGYTF
>TRBJ1-1|many|TRBV2|TRBD1
TGTGCCAGCAGTATGTTAGACAGGGTGAACACTGAAGCTTTCTTT
CASSMLDRVNTEAFF
>TRBJ1-3|many|TRBV28|NA
TGTGCCAGCAGTTTAAGCACTTTCCTTGGAAACACCATATATTTT
CASSLSTFLGNTIYF
>TRBJ2-7|many|TRBV5-1|TRBD2
TGCGCCAGCAGCTTGGCCGGGAGGGGGGGACCCTACGAGCAGTACTTC
CASSLAGRGGPYEQYF
>TRBJ1-6|many|TRBV14|TRBD1
TGTGCCAGCAGCCTGACAGGGGGCGGGAATTCACCCCTCCACTTT
CASSLTGGGNSPLHF
>TRBJ2-2|many|TRBV11-2|NA
TGTGCCAGCAGCTTAGTTTCCGGAGGCGGGGAGCTGTTTTTT
CASSLVSGGGELFF
>TRBJ2-1|NA|TRBV29-1|TRBD2
TGCAGCGTTGAGCGGGGGGCAGGAGGTGGCAATGAGCAGTTCTTC
CSVERGAGGGNEQFF
>TRBJ2-7|few|TRBV5-1|TRBD2
TGCGCCAGCAGTCCGGGACTAGCTACCTACGAGCAGTACTTC
CASSPGLATYEQYF
>TRBJ1-5|many|TRBV5-6|NA
TGTGCCAGCAGCTTTTGGAACAGGGATCAGCCCCAGCATTTT
CASSFWNRDQPQHF
>TRBJ2-7|many|TRBV4-3|TRBD1
TGCGCCAGCAGCCATCAGTCCGGGACAGGGGTGTACGAGCAGTACTTC
CASSHQSGTGVYEQYF
>TRBJ1-5|many|TRBV2|NA
TGTGCCAGCAGTGAATGGAGAAAAGGGGCCCAGCATTTT
CASSEWRKGAQHF
>TRBJ1-1|many|TRBV18|NA
TGTGCCAGCTCACCACCGGGAGGGGAGGACACTGAAGCTTTCTTT
CASSPPGGEDTEAFF
>TRBJ2-1|many|TRBV7-2|TRBD2
TGTGCCAGCAGTCCGACTAGCTCTGGGCTTGATGAGCAGTTCTTC
CASSPTSSGLDEQFF
>TRBJ2-2|NA|TRBV15|TRBD1
TGTGCCACCAGCAGAGATTCGGAGCAGGGGGCTTACACCGGGGAGCTGTTTTTT
CATSRDSEQGAYTGELFF
>TRBJ2-3|many|TRBV5-4|NA
TGTGCCAGCACCCAAGAAAGCGAGGATACGCAGTATTTT
CASTQESEDTQYF
>TRBJ2-7|many|TRBV5-4|TRBD1
TGTGCCAGCAGCGGGACAGGGGAATATTTCGAGAAGCAGTACTTC
CASSGTGEYFEKQYF
>TRBJ2-5|many|TRBV6-1|TRBD1
TGTGCCAGCAGTGAGGACCACGGCAGGGGGTACCAAGAGACCCAGTACTTC
CASSEDHGRGYQETQYF
>TRBJ2-5|many|TRBV5-8|TRBD1
TGTGCCAGCAGCTCGGGACAGGGGCAAGAGACCCAGTACTTC
CASSSGQGQETQYF
>TRBJ2-7|many|TRBV7-9|NA
TGTGCCAGCAGCTTAGGGACAAACTACGAGCAGTACTTC
CASSLGTNYEQYF
>TRBJ2-3|NA|TRBV4-1|TRBD2
TGCGCCAGCAGCCTTACTAGCGGGGGGGATACGCAGTATTTT
CASSLTSGGDTQYF
>TRBJ2-7|many|TRBV11-2|TRBD2
TGTGCCAGCAGCTTCCCGGGACTAGGGGTCGAGCAGTACTTC
CASSFPGLGVEQYF
>TRBJ1-4|many|TRBV27|NA
TGTGCCAGCAGCCCAGGGGACCTAAATGAAAAACTGTTTTTT
CASSPGDLNEKLFF
>TRBJ1-1|NA|TRBV18|NA
TGTGCCAGCTCACCACGGCGGGAGAACACTGAAGCTTTCTTT
CASSPRRENTEAFF
>TRBJ2-1|many|TRBV7-9|TRBD2
TGTGCCAGCAGCCCACGGGGGGGCAGTGCCTACAATGAGCAGTTCTTC
CASSPRGGSAYNEQFF
>TRBJ2-1|many|TRBV5-5|TRBD2
TGTGCCAGCAGCTTGGGGACTAGCGGGCGGAATGAGCAGTTCTTC
CASSLGTSGRNEQFF
>TRBJ2-3|many|TRBV2|NA
TGTGCCAGCGGGTCCGGGAGCACAGATACGCAGTATTTT
CASGSGSTDTQYF
>TRBJ1-5|few|TRBV7-6|TRBD1
TGTGCCAGCAGCCTATCACAGGGGACTTCATTCGATCAGCCCCAGCATTTT
CASSLSQGTSFDQPQHF
>TRBJ2-1|many|TRBV6-5|NA
TGTGCCAGCAGTTTTAGCAATGAGCAGTTCTTC
CASSFSNEQFF
>TRBJ1-1|many|TRBV25-1|TRBD1
TGTGCCAGCAGTGAACAGGGGGCTTGGACTGAAGCTTTCTTT
CASSEQGAWTEAFF
>TRBJ1-2|many|TRBV9|NA
TGTGCCAGCAGCGTAGACCGGGATTTTAATGGCTACACCTTC
CASSVDRDFNGYTF
>TRBJ2-1|many|TRBV7-3|NA
TGTGCCAGCAGCTTGACTAGCTCCTACAATGAGCAGTTCTTC
CASSLTSSYNEQFF
>TRBJ2-7|many|TRBV2|TRBD1
TGTGCCAGGCAACCCGGGACAGCAAGCTACGAGCAGTACTTC
CARQPGTASYEQYF
>TRBJ2-1|many|TRBV7-9|TRBD2
TGTGCCAGCAGCCCCCGGGGGGGCTCCTCCTACAATGAGCAGTTCTTC
CASSPRGGSSYNEQFF
>TRBJ1-4|many|TRBV2|NA
TGTGCCAGCAGTGTCGACAGAAGAAATGAAAAACTGTTTTTT
CASSVDRRNEKLFF
>TRBJ1-1|many|TRBV29-1|TRBD1
TGCAGCGCGGCGGGACAGTCGAACACTGAAGCTTTCTTT
CSAAGQSNTEAFF
>TRBJ1-2|NA|TRBV29-1|NA
TGCAGCGTTTACCCTAAGCTGGTGGCTAACTATGGCTACACCTTC
CSVYPKLVANYGYTF
>TRBJ2-1|many|TRBV29-1|TRBD2
TGCAGCGTTGACAGGGAAGCGGGATCTTCGTCTCGACCCTTCTTC
CSVDREAGSSSRPFF
>TRBJ1-2|many|TRBV11-1|NA
TGTGCCAGCAGCCTCCGGGCTAACTATGGCTACACCTTC
CASSLRANYGYTF
>TRBJ2-4|many|TRBV29-1|NA
TGCAGCGTTGAAACTGTAAGCCAAAACATTCAGTACTTC
CSVETVSQNIQYF
>TRBJ2-7|many|TRBV18|TRBD1
TGTGCCAGCTCACCCCAGGTGGGGACAGATCGTTCGGAGCAGTACTTC
CASSPQVGTDRSEQYF
>TRBJ1-6|many|TRBV5-8|NA
TGTGCCAGCAGCCGGCGGGCTGCTCGTTCACCCCTCCACTTT
CASSRRAARSPLHF
>TRBJ2-7|NA|TRBV9|NA
TGTGCCAGCAGCCCGGGGGGGCAGGGGGGCTACGAGCAGTACTTC
CASSPGGQGGYEQYF
>TRBJ1-5|many|TRBV5-5|TRBD1
TGTGCCAGCAGCTTAAGGGGGCGCGGTAGCAATCAGCCCCAGCATTTT
CASSLRGRGSNQPQHF
>TRBJ1-2|many|TRBV6-5|TRBD1
TGTGCCAGCACCAGGGACAGTGGGAGTGGCTACACCTTC
CASTRDSGSGYTF
>TRBJ2-7|few|TRBV5-1|TRBD1
TGCGCCAGCAGCTTGAGGATGGGACAGGGGGCGAACGAGCAGTACTTC
CASSLRMGQGANEQYF